Listed below are T cell receptor beta chains from one sample, sequenced in a study of vaccination effects on CD4 cells after COVID-19. Their recognized antigens are unknown. Here immunoSEQ multiplex PCR was the method, and the copy in TCRdb shows in-frame clones only, minus some. This table has around 69,000 clones, around 70% appearing once. The sequencing used CD4+ T cells from PBMCs cultured with HCoV-229E spike peptides, collected after COVID-19 vaccination. These receptor sequences come from a human donor who received a COVID-19 vaccine. Both conserved end residues are part of each CDR3. The D gene is left open where the match is weak. Clone size, where shown, is once, few, many, or a class for clones that have expanded.

j_call: TRBJ1-3; d_call: -; clone_size: -; v_call: TRBV6-5; cdr3_nt: TGTGCCAGCAGTTACTTCACAGGGGGAAACACCATATATTTT; cdr3_aa: CASSYFTGGNTIYF
j_call: TRBJ1-1; d_call: TRBD1; clone_size: -; v_call: TRBV19; cdr3_nt: TGTGCCAGTTCCACAGGGGGGGTGGTGAACACTGAAGCTTTCTTT; cdr3_aa: CASSTGGVVNTEAFF
j_call: TRBJ1-5; d_call: -; clone_size: -; v_call: TRBV12-3/TRBV12-4; cdr3_nt: TGTGCCAGCAGTTTATGGGAAAATCAGCCCCAGCATTTT; cdr3_aa: CASSLWENQPQHF
j_call: TRBJ1-3; d_call: -; clone_size: -; v_call: TRBV12-3/TRBV12-4; cdr3_nt: TGTGCCAGCAGTTTTGGTGGAAACACCATATATTTT; cdr3_aa: CASSFGGNTIYF
j_call: TRBJ2-5; d_call: -; clone_size: -; v_call: TRBV10-3; cdr3_nt: TGTGCCATCAGTGAGTCCCTCGTTGGAGAGACCCAGTACTTC; cdr3_aa: CAISESLVGETQYF
j_call: TRBJ2-3; d_call: -; clone_size: -; v_call: TRBV4-2; cdr3_nt: TGTGCCAGCAGCCAAAAACACGACTCTTGGGGATCTCATACGCAGTATTTT; cdr3_aa: CASSQKHDSWGSHTQYF
j_call: TRBJ2-2; d_call: TRBD1; clone_size: -; v_call: TRBV19; cdr3_nt: TGTGCCAGTATGTGGCCAGGGGGTCACGGGGAGCTGTTTTTT; cdr3_aa: CASMWPGGHGELFF
j_call: TRBJ2-3; d_call: TRBD2; clone_size: -; v_call: TRBV11-2; cdr3_nt: TGTGCCAGCAGCGCTACCTCGACTAGCGGGGGCAGCACAGATACGCAGTATTTT; cdr3_aa: CASSATSTSGGSTDTQYF
j_call: TRBJ2-1; d_call: -; clone_size: -; v_call: TRBV3-1/TRBV3-2; cdr3_nt: TGTGCCAGCAGCTCAAGCATGTCCAATGAGCAGTTCTTC; cdr3_aa: CASSSSMSNEQFF
j_call: TRBJ1-5; d_call: -; clone_size: -; v_call: TRBV20-1; cdr3_nt: TGCAGTGCTAGTAAGGGGGGCAGGGAAAATCAGCCCCAGCATTTT; cdr3_aa: CSASKGGRENQPQHF
j_call: TRBJ1-2; d_call: -; clone_size: -; v_call: TRBV10-2; cdr3_nt: TGCGCCAGCAGTGAGTCTTCCCAATTGAACTATGGCTACACCTTC; cdr3_aa: CASSESSQLNYGYTF
j_call: TRBJ1-3; d_call: -; clone_size: -; v_call: TRBV7-9; cdr3_nt: TGTGCCAGCAGCCACCCTACAGGACTTGGAAACACCATATATTTT; cdr3_aa: CASSHPTGLGNTIYF
j_call: TRBJ2-5; d_call: TRBD2; clone_size: -; v_call: TRBV24-1; cdr3_nt: TGTGCCACCAGTGAAGGATCTAGCGGGGTCCGGACCCAGTACTTC; cdr3_aa: CATSEGSSGVRTQYF
j_call: TRBJ1-5; d_call: -; clone_size: few; v_call: TRBV4-1; cdr3_nt: TGCGCCAGCAGCCTCCGGGACGGGAATCAGCCCCAGCATTTT; cdr3_aa: CASSLRDGNQPQHF
j_call: TRBJ2-3; d_call: -; clone_size: -; v_call: TRBV5-1; cdr3_nt: TGCGCCACCGGCCGATCGGATCGTACAGATACGCAGTATTTT; cdr3_aa: CATGRSDRTDTQYF
j_call: TRBJ2-5; d_call: -; clone_size: -; v_call: TRBV29-1; cdr3_nt: TGCAGCGTTGCCCCAGGGGCCCAAGAGACCCAGTACTTC; cdr3_aa: CSVAPGAQETQYF
j_call: TRBJ1-2; d_call: -; clone_size: -; v_call: TRBV7-8; cdr3_nt: TGTGCCAGCAGCGACGAGCGTTATCGGCTCTCCGGGGATGGCTACACCTTC; cdr3_aa: CASSDERYRLSGDGYTF
j_call: TRBJ1-5; d_call: TRBD1; clone_size: -; v_call: TRBV2; cdr3_nt: TGTGCCAGCTCGGACAGGGACTTTCAGCCCCAGCATTTT; cdr3_aa: CASSDRDFQPQHF
j_call: TRBJ1-4; d_call: TRBD1; clone_size: -; v_call: TRBV30; cdr3_nt: TGTGCCTGGAGGCGACAGGGTAGGGATGAAAAACTGTTTTTT; cdr3_aa: CAWRRQGRDEKLFF
j_call: TRBJ1-5; d_call: TRBD1; clone_size: -; v_call: TRBV6-4; cdr3_nt: TGTGCCAGCCCAACGTGCCCGGGACAGGGGGCGATTAATCAGCCCCAGCATTTT; cdr3_aa: CASPTCPGQGAINQPQHF
j_call: TRBJ2-5; d_call: -; clone_size: -; v_call: TRBV18; cdr3_nt: TGTGCCAGCTCACCAGACAGGAACCTACAAGAGACCCAGTACTTC; cdr3_aa: CASSPDRNLQETQYF
j_call: TRBJ2-1; d_call: TRBD2; clone_size: once; v_call: TRBV5-1; cdr3_nt: TGCGCCAGCAGCGCCCGGACTAGCGGGGATGGTGAGCAGTTCTTC; cdr3_aa: CASSARTSGDGEQFF
j_call: TRBJ1-6; d_call: -; clone_size: few; v_call: TRBV12-2; cdr3_nt: TGTGCAAGTCGCTTATGGAAGAGGAGGCAGGATAGAGTTGGCTCCTATAATTCACCCCTCCACTTT; cdr3_aa: CASRLWKRRQDRVGSYNSPLHF
j_call: TRBJ2-2; d_call: -; clone_size: -; v_call: TRBV18; cdr3_nt: TGTGCCAGCTCACCACGGGCCGACACCGGGGAGCTGTTTTTT; cdr3_aa: CASSPRADTGELFF
j_call: TRBJ1-5; d_call: -; clone_size: -; v_call: TRBV7-2; cdr3_nt: TGTGCCAGCAGCTTAGTGGGACACACGTCATTCAATCAGCCCCAGCATTTT; cdr3_aa: CASSLVGHTSFNQPQHF
j_call: TRBJ1-6; d_call: -; clone_size: -; v_call: TRBV6-5; cdr3_nt: TGTGCCAGCAGTTACGACGTAGCAGGGCGGAATTCACCCCTCCACTTT; cdr3_aa: CASSYDVAGRNSPLHF
j_call: TRBJ1-1; d_call: -; clone_size: -; v_call: TRBV7-8; cdr3_nt: TGTGCCAGCAGCATACAGGTTTTGAACACTGAAGCTTTCTTT; cdr3_aa: CASSIQVLNTEAFF
j_call: TRBJ1-2; d_call: TRBD1; clone_size: -; v_call: TRBV6-6; cdr3_nt: TGTGCCACCGGTCGCCCTCCCGGGGGACAGGCGATCTATGGCTACACCTTC; cdr3_aa: CATGRPPGGQAIYGYTF
j_call: TRBJ2-3; d_call: -; clone_size: -; v_call: TRBV9; cdr3_nt: TGTGCCAGTTCCCCGGGGACCCACACAGATACGCAGTATTTT; cdr3_aa: CASSPGTHTDTQYF
j_call: TRBJ2-3; d_call: -; clone_size: -; v_call: TRBV24-1; cdr3_nt: TGTGCCACCAGTGACCCCGGGACCACAAGCACAGATACGCAGTATTTT; cdr3_aa: CATSDPGTTSTDTQYF
j_call: TRBJ2-3; d_call: -; clone_size: once; v_call: TRBV11-3; cdr3_nt: TGTGCCAGCCCCCGGACGGGATCTAGCACAGATACGCAGTATTTT; cdr3_aa: CASPRTGSSTDTQYF
j_call: TRBJ1-4; d_call: -; clone_size: -; v_call: TRBV5-6; cdr3_nt: TGTGCCAGCAGCTCGGTAGCTGGGGGCGGGGAAAAACTGTTTTTT; cdr3_aa: CASSSVAGGGEKLFF
j_call: TRBJ1-4; d_call: -; clone_size: -; v_call: TRBV3-1/TRBV3-2; cdr3_nt: TGTGCCAGCAGCCAAGGAGCCCTGAAGAGGGAAAAACTGTTTTTT; cdr3_aa: CASSQGALKREKLFF
j_call: TRBJ1-5; d_call: TRBD1; clone_size: -; v_call: TRBV30; cdr3_nt: TGTGCCTGGAGTATGGGACAGGGAGGTCAGCCCCAGCATTTT; cdr3_aa: CAWSMGQGGQPQHF
j_call: TRBJ1-3; d_call: -; clone_size: -; v_call: TRBV9; cdr3_nt: TGTGCCAGCAGCGCCCTCAACAGGGTGCCCGGAAACACCATATATTTT; cdr3_aa: CASSALNRVPGNTIYF
j_call: TRBJ1-1; d_call: TRBD1; clone_size: -; v_call: TRBV19; cdr3_nt: TGTGCCAGTAGTTTTGCGGACAGGCTGACTGAAGCTTTCTTT; cdr3_aa: CASSFADRLTEAFF
j_call: TRBJ2-5; d_call: -; clone_size: -; v_call: TRBV9; cdr3_nt: TGTGCCAGCAGCGTAGCCCCCGTGTCGGGCCTATTGCAAGAGACCCAGTACTTC; cdr3_aa: CASSVAPVSGLLQETQYF
j_call: TRBJ1-1; d_call: -; clone_size: few; v_call: TRBV18; cdr3_nt: TGTGCCAGCTCACCACCAGTAACGAACACTGAAGCTTTCTTT; cdr3_aa: CASSPPVTNTEAFF
j_call: TRBJ2-3; d_call: -; clone_size: -; v_call: TRBV6-5; cdr3_nt: TGTGCCAGCAGTTACTCTCAAACTACAGATACGCAGTATTTT; cdr3_aa: CASSYSQTTDTQYF
j_call: TRBJ2-1; d_call: TRBD1; clone_size: few; v_call: TRBV6-2/TRBV6-3; cdr3_nt: TGTGCCAGCAGTACCATCGGACAGGGCCACTACAATGAGCAGTTCTTC; cdr3_aa: CASSTIGQGHYNEQFF
j_call: TRBJ1-1; d_call: -; clone_size: few; v_call: TRBV29-1; cdr3_nt: TGCAGCGTTACCCAGGGATTGAACACTGAAGCTTTCTTT; cdr3_aa: CSVTQGLNTEAFF
j_call: TRBJ2-2; d_call: -; clone_size: -; v_call: TRBV5-8; cdr3_nt: TGTGCCAGCAGCTTTGGACCCAAAGGACCTTCCGGGGAGCTGTTTTTT; cdr3_aa: CASSFGPKGPSGELFF
j_call: TRBJ2-3; d_call: -; clone_size: -; v_call: TRBV5-1; cdr3_nt: TGCGCCAGCAGCGGCGGGACTTTGCCCACAGATACGCAGTATTTT; cdr3_aa: CASSGGTLPTDTQYF
j_call: TRBJ1-5; d_call: TRBD1; clone_size: once; v_call: TRBV4-1; cdr3_nt: TGCGCCAGCAGCCAAGCGGACAGGGACAATCAGCCCCAGCATTTT; cdr3_aa: CASSQADRDNQPQHF
j_call: TRBJ2-5; d_call: TRBD2; clone_size: -; v_call: TRBV9; cdr3_nt: TGTGCCAGCAGCGAGGGGACTAGCGGGGGAGGAGAGACCCAGTACTTC; cdr3_aa: CASSEGTSGGGETQYF
j_call: TRBJ1-1; d_call: -; clone_size: -; v_call: TRBV6-6; cdr3_nt: TGTGCCAGCAGTCCGGGAGGTTCGGGGAACACTGAAGCTTTCTTT; cdr3_aa: CASSPGGSGNTEAFF
j_call: TRBJ1-5; d_call: -; clone_size: -; v_call: TRBV5-1; cdr3_nt: TGCGCCAGCAGCTTAGGATCGGGCAATCAGCCCCAGCATTTT; cdr3_aa: CASSLGSGNQPQHF
j_call: TRBJ2-2; d_call: -; clone_size: -; v_call: TRBV5-1; cdr3_nt: TGCGCCAGCAGCCCCGGGGCCTTAACCGGGGAGCTGTTTTTT; cdr3_aa: CASSPGALTGELFF
j_call: TRBJ2-5; d_call: -; clone_size: -; v_call: TRBV6-1; cdr3_nt: TGTGCCAGCAGTGAAGGTCGGGGGCTAGAGACCCAGTACTTC; cdr3_aa: CASSEGRGLETQYF
j_call: TRBJ1-4; d_call: TRBD1; clone_size: -; v_call: TRBV25-1; cdr3_nt: TGTGCCAGCAGTGCACCGGGACAGCAGAAAAAACTGTTTTTT; cdr3_aa: CASSAPGQQKKLFF
j_call: TRBJ1-5; d_call: -; clone_size: few; v_call: TRBV28; cdr3_nt: TGTGCCAGCAGTTTAGAGTATCAGCCCCAGCATTTT; cdr3_aa: CASSLEYQPQHF